A single sample is the source of the 15 T cell receptor beta chains below, sequenced in a study of blood T cell repertoires in COVID-19. Sequenced by immunoSEQ multiplex PCR; TCRdb stores in-frame clones only, minus some. The data contain roughly 62,000 clones, around four fifths of them seen just once; the ten biggest clones take up around 9.6%. The specimen was peripheral blood. All receptors come from a man between 25 and 39 years old with COVID-19, enrolled during active disease.

The chain combines TRBV10-1 with TRBJ2-5, with D tentatively TRBD1 (6 bases). Trimming left V 6 bases short and J 6 bases short, with 14 bases between. The CDR3 has 13 residues. Germline values: CDR1 WNHNN, CDR2 SYGVQD (reference sequence). The CDR3 sequence is CASSAGQQKTQYF. CDR3 bases: TGCGCCAGCAGCGCAGGACAGCAGAAGACCCAGTACTTC.

This chain joins TRBV28 and TRBJ2-2; 9 bases line up with TRBD2. The CDR3 totals 15 residues. Trimming cost V 7 bases and J 5 bases; bases outside gene matches: 8. Germline CDR1 MDHEN, CDR2 SYDVKM. CDR3 loop: CASTAAGGTTGELFF. The CDR3, as DNA: TGTGCCAGCACCGCAGCGGGAGGAACGACCGGGGAGCTGTTTTTT.

The chain employs TRBV6-5 and TRBJ1-1, with D unresolved. Germline CDR1 reads MNHEY; CDR2 reads SVGAGI. V was cut by 2 bases and J by 7 bases, with 8 bases left in between. This CDR3 is 12 amino acids long. The CDR3 sequence: CASSYGSNEAFF. CDR3 nucleotides: TGTGCCAGCAGTTACGGGAGTAATGAAGCTTTCTTT.

The chain links TRBV28 to TRBJ2-1; maybe TRBD1 (6 bases). The germline V gene encodes CDR1 MDHEN and CDR2 SYDVKM. This CDR3 is 14 amino acids long. Trimming took 1 base from V and 15 from J, leaving 19 bases between them. The CDR3 sequence is CASSLFFDRLDVFF. As DNA, the CDR3 is TGTGCCAGCAGTTTATTTTTCGACAGGCTCGACGTGTTCTTC.

The chain links TRBV9 to TRBJ1-3; D is uncertain. This CDR3 is built from 14 residues. The germline CDR1 and CDR2 sequences are SGDLS and YYNGEE. V lost 3 bases and J lost 0, with 7 bases in between. In DNA, the CDR3 is TGTGCCAGCAGCGGGAGGAACTCTGGAAACACCATATATTTT. Protein product: CASSGRNSGNTIYF.

This clone appeared a single time. The DNA of the CDR3 is TGTGCCCAAAATCAGGGGCACCAAAATTCACCCCTCCACTTT. Amino acids: CAQNQGHQNSPLHF. V gene TRBV30 combines with J gene TRBJ1-6; D might be TRBD1 (6 bases). Trimming shortened V by 8 bases and J by 7 bases, and 18 bases separated the two germline ends. This CDR3 has 14 amino acids. Germline V gene lookup returns CDR1 GTSNPN and CDR2 SVGIG (reference sequence).

Points on this clone: At the DNA level, this CDR3 is encoded by other sequences in the same sample as well. The CDR3 protein is CASRPDRGGNTIYF. CDR3 bases: TGTGCCAGCAGACCAGACAGGGGTGGAAACACCATATATTTT. The chain has TRBV6-5 and TRBJ1-3; 8 bases are shared with TRBD1. Germline CDR1 reads MNHEY; CDR2 reads SVGAGI. The CDR3 runs to 14 residues. V shed 6 bases, J shed 3 bases, and the junction held 4 bases outside the gene matches.

The chain employs TRBV3-1 (or the pseudogene TRBV3-2) and TRBJ2-7; D may be TRBD2 (7 bases). CDR3 size: 18 residues. From germline, CDR1 is LGHDT and CDR2 YNNKEL (reference sequence). Trimming removed 4 bases at V and 3 bases at J, with 25 bases between. CDR3 nucleotide sequence: TGTGCCAGCAGCCCCCTAGGGAGGGGGGGCGCGAACTTCTACGAGCAGTACTTC. Protein: CASSPLGRGGANFYEQYF.

This clone has a handful of counts. V gene TRBV12-2 combines with J gene TRBJ2-1; the table assigns TRBD1, which was not confirmed against the DNA. TRBV12-2 represents a pseudogene. The CDR3 sequence is 13 residues long. The CDR3 here is CASRLGQGNEQFF. The CDR3, as DNA: TGTGCAAGTCGCTTAGGACAGGGCAATGAGCAGTTCTTC.

The gene calls are TRBV15 and TRBJ1-5, with 7 nucleotides matching TRBD1. Germline CDR1 LNHNV, CDR2 YYDKDF (reference sequence). J was trimmed by 7 bases and V by 4 bases; bases with no gene match: 1. The CDR3 runs 12 residues. The CDR3 reads CATSIQGQPQHF. For the CDR3, the DNA is TGTGCCACCAGCATACAGGGGCAGCCCCAGCATTTT.

V usage is TRBV6-2 or TRBV6-3 and J usage is TRBJ1-1; no firm D call. Trimming removed 5 bases at V and 0 bases at J, with 13 bases between. The length of the CDR3 is 15 residues. Germline values: CDR1 MNHEY, CDR2 SVGEGT. This CDR3 reads CASSPAGSLNTEAFF. The DNA for the CDR3 is TGTGCCAGCAGTCCCGCGGGCAGCCTGAACACTGAAGCTTTCTTT.

This clone was counted a single time. The genes are TRBV30 and TRBJ2-5; 7 positions agree with TRBD2. Germline assignment: CDR1 GTSNPN and CDR2 SVGIG (reference sequence). The CDR3 extends over 13 amino acids. J was trimmed by 3 bases and V by 7 bases; bases with no gene match: 8. The CDR3 region is CASLEAGEETQYF. CDR3 bases: TGTGCCTCCTTAGAGGCGGGAGAAGAGACCCAGTACTTC.

This chain links TRBV11-3 with TRBJ2-1; 7 bases agree with TRBD2. Trimming took 1 base from V and 4 from J; bases not matched to a gene: 16. Germline V gene sequence: CDR1 SGHNT, CDR2 YENEEA. The CDR3 covers 19 residues. CDR3 residues: CASSLAGGPAGLDYNEQFF. CDR3 DNA sequence: TGTGCCAGCAGCTTAGCCGGCGGACCAGCGGGGCTGGATTACAATGAGCAGTTCTTC. The whole variable domain, remainder taken from reference TRBV11-3 and TRBJ2-1, is EAGVVQSPRYKIIEKKQPVAFWCNPISGHNTLYWYLQNLGQGPELLIRYENEEAVDDSQLPKDRFSAERLKGVDSTLKIQPAELGDSAVYLCASSLAGGPAGLDYNEQFFGPGTRLTVL.

The chain combines TRBV19 with TRBJ2-3; TRBD2 matches 13 bases. Germline assignment: CDR1 LNHDA and CDR2 SQIVND (reference sequence). CDR3 length: 17 residues. Trimming took 2 bases from V and 6 from J; bases not matched to a gene: 8. The CDR3 sequence: CASSIFGLAGALDTQYF. The CDR3 bases are TGTGCCAGTAGTATATTTGGACTAGCGGGAGCGTTGGATACGCAGTATTTT.

V is TRBV7-8 and J is TRBJ1-1, with D hard to call. CDR3 size: 14 residues. CDR1 and CDR2 from the germline V gene are SGHVS and FQNEAQ. Trimming left V 2 bases short and J 7 bases short, with 14 bases between. The chain's CDR3 is CASSLSELSGEAFF. The CDR3 bases are TGTGCCAGCAGCTTAAGTGAGTTATCCGGTGAAGCTTTCTTT.